This T cell receptor beta chain was sequenced for a study of blood T cell repertoires in COVID-19 (dated by TCRdb to 2018 to 2020). Background on the whole study: Collaborator samples came from the United States, Italy and Spain and covered acute and convalescent phases of COVID-19. The prospective study material was composed of cDNA or gDNA derived from T cells, B-cell-depleted T cells, or PBMCs. Subjects who had been exposed to COVID-19, were actively infected with it, or had recovered from it provided the deeply sampled blood TCRbeta repertoires that made up the dataset. A freely available public database, intended as a resource for researchers studying the immune response to SARS-CoV-2, is where the repertoires were released. The samples were drawn from two sources: the first 160 participants of the ongoing ImmuneRACE study, and 1,200 or so subjects contributed by 6 global collaborators. A de-identified subject ID, COVID-19 status, age in years and sex were almost always included in the sample metadata. HLA class I and class II types, where available, came from metadata supplied by the sample provider rather than from assay-based typing.

Taken from the germline V gene (reference sequence), the CDR1 and CDR2 loops are SEHNR and FQNEAQ. Clipping removes 5 bases from V and 2 bases from J, with 13 as the unmatched junction base count. From the cysteine up to the phenylalanine, the CDR3 has a length of 17 residues. Of the read, only the CDR3 DNA is kept; its 51 bases are in frame from base 1. What the research found in general, with its limitations: Clinical and demographic metadata were provided uncurated, with the amount varying by source and participant.

As concerns this clone: The antigen this receptor binds is unknown. No much larger clone is present one base from it, and per-base qualities are unavailable.

One collaborating source in Seattle enrolled patients while the patients were actively infected and followed the patients over time throughout the course of disease. Whole blood was collected in K2EDTA tubes by collaborating institutions according to the institutions' own protocols. For TCRbeta analysis, collaborators shipped samples as frozen whole blood, isolated PBMCs, or DNA extracted from either of those sample types. TCRbeta CDR3 regions were amplified from genomic DNA using the immunoSEQ Assay, a bias-controlled multiplex PCR. Regarding the original processing steps: Nucleated cell counts per sample were estimated from amplification of reference gene primers within the assay. To quantify the absolute abundance of each unique TCRbeta CDR3 rearrangement, sequence reads were collapsed and filtered. For each sample, productive Simpson clonality was calculated as the square root of Simpson's diversity index across productive rearrangements. Sourced from immuneACCESS, this table was stored by TCRdb with only in-frame sequences that have V and J called. A share of the clones is absent; for the studies checked, an unresolved V gene accounts for under half, and the remainder has no known explanation. V and J calls and clone size are those listed in that table; D and trimming were worked out from the DNA. For this sample the table gives approximately 280,000 clones, of which around 84% were detected only once. The biggest ten clones account for about 1.6% of the sample.

The chain is assembled from TRBV7-9 and TRBJ1-2; the junction holds 8 bases that match TRBD1. The receptor comes from a human donor with COVID-19, enrolled during active disease. The donor label of this sample is uncertain. Material: peripheral blood. CDR3 reads: CASSRDGRTGPNYGYTF. The DNA sequence reads TGTGCCAGCAGCCGGGACGGACGGACAGGGCCCAACTATGGCTACACCTTC.